This passage covers 5 T cell receptor beta chains from one sample sequenced in a study of T cell responses to AZD1222 COVID-19 vaccine. The data were produced by immunoSEQ multiplex PCR, yet TCRdb's version contains in-frame clones alone and is incomplete. The sample carries some 180,000 clones, about 90% recorded once. The sample here was peripheral blood, taken on day 0 of AZD1222 vaccination. These TCRs come from an adult in good health.

The genes are TRBV6-5 and TRBJ1-6; D is perhaps TRBD1 (6 bases). The CDR3 is 13 residues long. Germline V gene sequence: CDR1 MNHEY, CDR2 SVGAGI. V was clipped by 8 bases and J by 2 bases, with 7 bases between them. The CDR3 reads CASRDTYNSPLHF. Written as DNA, the CDR3 is TGTGCCAGCCGGGACACCTATAATTCACCCCTCCACTTT.

The chain links TRBV9 to TRBJ2-3, with D unresolved. The CDR3 spans 16 residues. The V gene lost 0 bases and the J gene lost 6 bases, with 17 bases spanning the gap. Germline lookup yields CDR1 SGDLS and CDR2 YYNGEE. CDR3 DNA sequence: TGTGCCAGCAGCGTAGCTCTTGCTGTCCCTAGGGATACGCAGTATTTT. Its translation is CASSVALAVPRDTQYF.

The CDR3 DNA is TGTGCCAGCAGTTTCCTCCCCCGGACTAGCGTAGATACGCAGTATTTT. Translating it yields CASSFLPRTSVDTQYF. The genes are TRBV27 and TRBJ2-3, with TRBD2 matching over 9 bases. The germline gives CDR1 MNHEY, CDR2 SMNVEV (reference sequence). The CDR3 runs 16 residues. With V trimmed by 3 bases and J by 5 bases, 9 bases remained unmatched.

The genes are TRBV20-1 and TRBJ1-2, with D unclear. V lost 7 bases to trimming and J lost 2 bases, with 8 bases between them. The CDR3 extends over 11 amino acids. The germline gives CDR1 DFQATT, CDR2 SNEGSKA (reference sequence). The CDR3 DNA sequence: TGCAGTGACGGCGGGAACTATGGCTACACCTTC. It codes for CSDGGNYGYTF.

The chain has TRBV19 and TRBJ2-1; the D is unclear. Germline assignment: CDR1 LNHDA and CDR2 SQIVND (reference sequence). There are 13 residues in the CDR3. Deletions cut 3 bases from V and 9 bases from J, with 12 bases between. CDR3 DNA: TGTGCCAGTAGTATTGTGGGTTTGGGTGAGCAGTTCTTC. It is translated as CASSIVGLGEQFF.